This is a list of T cell receptor beta chains from one sample in a study of T-cell memory formation after mild COVID-19. Using its own MiXCR run on the 5' RACE reads, TCRdb lists one record per CDR3 protein. This sample has hundreds of thousands of distinct CDR3 sequences, with 20% to 25% found just once. Sequencing was carried out using PBMCs or a T cell subset sorted from them (not recorded which). These receptors were taken from an adult woman who had mild COVID-19 (a few samples of this study predate the infection). Cell type and time point are not known. Both conserved end residues are part of each CDR3. The order of the fields is J gene, D gene, clone size, V gene, CDR3 protein, CDR3 DNA. D genes are given only for firm matches. Rows give clone size only sometimes, using once, few, many, or a class for an expanded clone.

>TRBJ2-3|-|few|TRBV2
CASKIGQSDTQYF
TGTGCCAGCAAGATCGGACAGTCGGATACGCAGTATTTT
>TRBJ2-7|-|few|TRBV19
CASSPGQISDEQYF
TGTGCCAGCTCCCCGGGACAAATATCTGACGAGCAGTACTTC
>TRBJ1-4|TRBD1|few|TRBV25-1
CASLDRATNEKLFF
TGTGCCAGTTTGGACAGGGCGACTAATGAAAAACTGTTTTTT
>TRBJ2-3|TRBD1|few|TRBV24-1
CATSGGQGPGDTQYF
TGTGCCACCAGTGGAGGACAGGGGCCCGGAGATACGCAGTATTTT
>TRBJ1-2|TRBD1|-|TRBV4-1
CASSQGQGGSYGYTF
TGCGCCAGCAGCCAAGGACAGGGGGGAAGTTATGGCTACACCTTC
>TRBJ2-3|TRBD2|-|TRBV5-1
CASSRGLAGADVTQYF
TGCGCCAGCAGCCGCGGGCTAGCGGGCGCCGATGTTACGCAGTATTTT
>TRBJ1-5|-|-|TRBV5-5
CASSPFLGDQPQHF
TGTGCCAGCAGCCCGTTTCTTGGAGATCAGCCCCAGCATTTT
>TRBJ2-5|-|few|TRBV11-3
CASSLSVLKETQYF
TGTGCCAGCAGCTTAAGTGTTCTGAAGGAGACCCAGTACTTC
>TRBJ2-7|-|few|TRBV3-1
CASSQEHLSYEQYF
TGTGCCAGCAGCCAAGAACACCTCTCCTACGAGCAGTACTTC
>TRBJ2-5|-|few|TRBV27
CASSLSPAGTQYF
TGTGCCAGCAGTTTATCCCCCGCAGGGACCCAGTACTTC
>TRBJ1-1|-|-|TRBV19
CASRSAGDTEAFF
TGTGCCAGTAGGTCAGCCGGTGATACTGAAGCTTTCTTT
>TRBJ2-2|-|-|TRBV12-3/TRBV12-4
CASSRASTGELFF
TGTGCCAGCAGTAGGGCCTCCACCGGGGAGCTGTTTTTT
>TRBJ2-7|TRBD1|few|TRBV4-1
CASSPRPGTGYYEQYF
TGCGCCAGCAGCCCCCGGCCTGGGACAGGGTACTACGAGCAGTACTTC
>TRBJ1-6|-|-|TRBV9
CASSVAPGNEAPLHF
TGTGCCAGCAGCGTAGCGCCGGGGAATGAGGCACCCCTCCACTTT
>TRBJ1-2|-|-|TRBV6-5
CASSYSGQFYGYTF
TGTGCCAGCAGTTACTCCGGGCAGTTCTATGGCTACACCTTC
>TRBJ2-1|-|many|TRBV27
CASSFIYGEQFF
TGTGCCAGCAGTTTTATTTACGGTGAGCAGTTCTTC
>TRBJ1-5|-|-|TRBV12-3/TRBV12-4
CATQFGGTLGNQPQHF
TGTGCCACTCAGTTTGGGGGGACCTTAGGGAATCAGCCCCAGCATTTT
>TRBJ1-4|TRBD1|-|TRBV12-3/TRBV12-4
CASSLSGTGGKKLFF
TGTGCCAGCAGTCTATCCGGGACAGGGGGTAAAAAACTGTTTTTT
>TRBJ2-7|TRBD2|-|TRBV20-1
CSARDGGGTSDYEQYF
TGCAGTGCTAGAGACGGCGGGGGGACTAGCGACTACGAGCAGTACTTC
>TRBJ1-2|-|-|TRBV20-1
CSARELAGVDYGYTF
TGCAGTGCTAGAGAATTGGCAGGGGTGGACTATGGCTACACCTTC
>TRBJ2-1|-|-|TRBV27
CASSPRSSYEQFF
TGTGCCAGCAGTCCGAGAAGCAGCTATGAGCAGTTCTTC
>TRBJ2-3|-|few|TRBV19
CASNRRGQSTDTQYF
TGTGCCAGTAATCGCCGGGGTCAGTCAACAGATACGCAGTATTTT